These 3 T cell receptor beta chains share one sample of origin, sequenced in a study of blood T cell repertoires in COVID-19. Libraries were prepared by immunoSEQ multiplex PCR; TCRdb keeps only in-frame clonotypes and omits some of them. Here the sample spans some 150,000 clones, roughly 80% being singletons. Sequenced input: peripheral blood. Receptors originate from a man aged 60 to 69 with acute or convalescent COVID-19.

V usage is TRBV5-6 and J usage is TRBJ1-5, with D perhaps TRBD1 (5 bases). This CDR3 spans 17 amino acids. V was trimmed by 2 bases and J by 4 bases, leaving 19 bases between them. Per the germline V gene, CDR1 is SGHDT and CDR2 is YYEEEE. This chain's CDR3 is CASSFGAPARRNQPQHF. In DNA form, the CDR3 reads TGTGCCAGCAGCTTTGGGGCCCCGGCACGGCGGAATCAGCCCCAGCATTTT.

This clone appeared a single time. The chain employs TRBV30 and TRBJ1-1, with 7 nucleotides matching TRBD1. Germline V gene sequence: CDR1 GTSNPN, CDR2 SVGIG (reference sequence). The trim removed 3 bases at V and 0 bases at J, leaving 7 bases unmatched. The CDR3 extends over 15 amino acids. CDR3 sequence reads: CAWSQLGQLNTEAFF. DNA of the CDR3: TGTGCCTGGAGCCAACTGGGACAGCTGAACACTGAAGCTTTCTTT.

V usage is TRBV27 and J usage is TRBJ2-1, with 10 bases fitting TRBD2. Germline loops: CDR1 MNHEY, CDR2 SMNVEV (reference sequence). With 6 bases clipped from V and 7 bases from J, the junction kept 6 bases outside the gene matches. The CDR3 totals 14 residues. CDR3 sequence (DNA): TGTGCCAGCAGGCTAGCGGGAGTCGCGAATGAGCAGTTCTTC. Amino acids: CASRLAGVANEQFF.